The entry that follows covers one TCR beta chain sequence. Its antigen is currently not known. No quality values exist for individual bases; no much larger clone is one base distant. At the junction V is shortened by 8 bases and J by 1 base; bases outside the gene matches: 7. CDR1 and CDR2, looked up from the germline V gene, are SNHLY and FYNNEI. Spanning cysteine to phenylalanine, the CDR3 consists of 14 amino acids. The CDR3 DNA has 42 bases and is translated from base 1. The protocol used for the library was the immunoSEQ multiplex PCR assay. TCRdb mirrors the immuneACCESS table, restricted to in-frame sequences. Some clones are absent from its copies; in checked studies, under half trace to an unresolved V gene, and the reason for the others is unknown. For this sample there are under 100,000 clones; about 91% appear just once. 1.5% to 2% of the sample is in the top ten clones. These data are taken from a study of T cell changes during pregnancy in multiple sclerosis (dated by TCRdb to about 2019). The study in broad terms: The study looked at changes in the T cell repertoire across pregnancy in women with multiple sclerosis.

The specimen was peripheral blood, collected in the first trimester of pregnancy. Recombination connected TRBV2 to TRBJ2-7, with 8 junctional bases fitting TRBD1. The TCR originated in a female donor in good health, enrolled as a control in a pregnancy study. Here is the DNA: TGTGCCAGCCCGGGACAGGAGGGATCCTACGAGCAGTACTTC. This codes for CASPGQEGSYEQYF.